This passage covers 18 T cell receptor beta chains from one sample sequenced in a study of blood T cell repertoires in COVID-19. Sequencing was performed with immunoSEQ multiplex PCR; in TCRdb, only in-frame clones are kept and a portion is missing. Of 200,000 to 250,000 clones in the sample, 82% are singletons; the top ten hold over 4%. The sequenced sample was peripheral blood. The receptors originated from a woman in her 70s with COVID-19, enrolled during active disease.

This clone was observed a few times. The V and J genes are TRBV29-1 and TRBJ2-2, with no clear D. Trimming removed 7 bases at V and 6 bases at J, with 12 bases between. This CDR3 is built from 12 residues. CDR1 and CDR2 (germline): SQVTM, ANQGSEA. The CDR3 DNA reads TGCAGCGCCAGGTCCCCCCCCGGGGAGCTGTTTTTT. It yields the protein CSARSPPGELFF.

Here the CDR3 DNA reads TGTGCCTGGAGAATTGTGGCAGGGGAAGGCCCTCGGCGGCGGGAGCAGTACTTC. Encoded protein: CAWRIVAGEGPRRREQYF. This rearrangement joins TRBV30 to TRBJ2-7; perhaps TRBD1 as D (6 bases). Germline V lookup: CDR1 GTSNPN, CDR2 SVGIG (reference sequence). The CDR3 has 18 amino acids. Between the trimmed V and J ends, which lost 3 bases and 7 bases, there was a span of 31 bases.

The chain combines TRBV10-3 with TRBJ1-1, with D possibly TRBD1 on 6 matching bases. Germline V lookup: CDR1 ENHRY, CDR2 SYGVKD. The CDR3 covers 11 residues. The ends were cut back, 8 bases at V and 8 bases at J, with 12 bases in the middle. In nucleotides, the CDR3 is TGTGCCATCGATACAGGGAAGGAAGCTTTCTTT. Translated, it gives CAIDTGKEAFF.

The V gene is TRBV12-5, the J gene TRBJ2-2, with D possibly matching TRBD2 (5 bases). V lost 3 bases, J lost 3 bases, and 17 bases lay in between. The germline V gene has CDR1 LGHNT and CDR2 FRNRAP. The CDR3 consists of 17 residues. The CDR3 coding sequence is TGTGCTAGTGGTTTCCGACGAGGGAGTTTGGACACCGGGGAGCTGTTTTTT. This sequence encodes CASGFRRGSLDTGELFF. The whole variable domain, filled in from reference TRBV12-5 and TRBJ2-2, reads DARVTQTPRHKVTEMGQEVTMRCQPILGHNTVFWYRQTMMQGLELLAYFRNRAPLDDSGMPKDRFSAEMPDATLATLKIQPSEPRDSAVYFCASGFRRGSLDTGELFFGEGSRLTVL.

This clone appeared once. This sequence joins TRBV9 and TRBJ2-2; D possibly corresponds to TRBD2 (5 bases). The CDR3 is 15 amino acids. Trimming removed 2 bases at V and 6 bases at J, with 14 bases between. Germline-derived CDR1 and CDR2 are SGDLS and YYNGEE. The CDR3: CASSVTAVTPGELFF. The CDR3 nucleotides are TGTGCCAGCAGCGTCACAGCGGTAACCCCCGGGGAGCTGTTTTTT.

The chain recombines TRBV5-4 with TRBJ2-7; D might be TRBD2 (6 bases). The germline CDR1 and CDR2 sequences are SGHNT and YYREEE (reference sequence). This CDR3 comprises 14 residues. Trimming removed 1 base from V and 7 bases from J, with 15 bases in between. The CDR3 region is CASSLSGGRREQYF. CDR3 DNA: TGTGCCAGCAGCTTGTCCGGGGGTAGGAGGGAGCAGTACTTC.

Turning to this clone: The same CDR3 can be traced to other DNA sequences in this sample. CDR3: CASSLGQGFRQPQHF. The DNA of the CDR3 is TGTGCCAGCAGTTTGGGACAGGGGTTTCGTCAGCCCCAGCATTTT. J is TRBJ1-5 and V is TRBV28; 10 bases are a match to TRBD1. There are 15 residues in the CDR3. CDR1 is MDHEN, CDR2 SYDVKM, per germline. V was pared by 3 bases and J by 6 bases, with 5 bases of the junction left unmatched.

In nucleotides, the CDR3 is TGTGCCAGCAGCTTGAGCGGCAGATCTAATAATTCACCCCTCCACTTT. It translates to CASSLSGRSNNSPLHF. The V call is TRBV5-5, the J call TRBJ1-6; D remains unclear. Germline CDR1 is SGHKS and CDR2 is YYEKEE (reference sequence). The length of the CDR3 is 16 residues. V lost 1 base, J lost 5 bases, and 13 bases lay in between.

The chain has TRBV18 and TRBJ1-4, with 7 bases fitting TRBD1. V shed 5 bases and J 15 bases; nucleotides not matched to a gene: 18. The germline V gene has CDR1 KGHSH and CDR2 LQKENI. The CDR3 is made up of 15 amino acids. CDR3 sequence (DNA): TGTGCCAGCTCAGTACAACCGGGACAGTCGTCGGTAGTGTTTTTT. This gives the protein CASSVQPGQSSVVFF.

This chain links TRBV5-5 with TRBJ2-7; 7 bases line up with TRBD1. Trimming cost V 5 bases and J 5 bases; bases outside gene matches: 7. This CDR3 is built from 13 residues. CDR1 SGHKS and CDR2 YYEKEE come from the germline V gene (reference sequence). The CDR3 here is CASSRNRGNEQYF. CDR3 DNA sequence: TGTGCCAGCAGTCGAAACAGGGGAAACGAGCAGTACTTC.

This clone was picked up one time. The gene calls are TRBV2 and TRBJ2-3; TRBD2 might be the D (5 bases). Between the trimmed V and J ends, which lost 4 bases and 4 bases, there was a span of 9 bases. The germline CDR1 and CDR2 sequences are SNHLY and FYNNEI. This CDR3 spans 13 amino acids. The CDR3 loop is CASSVEGSDTQYF. The CDR3 coding sequence is TGTGCCAGCAGTGTAGAGGGCTCAGATACGCAGTATTTT.

Only a few counts were recorded for this clone. This chain joins TRBV4-3 and TRBJ2-7; D gene uncertain. The germline V gene encodes CDR1 LGHNA and CDR2 YSLEER. V dropped 3 bases and J dropped 11 bases, with 20 bases sitting between them. The CDR3 is 14 amino acids. CDR3 in DNA: TGCGCCAGCAGCCATAGAAACCATAATAGAGAGGAGTACTTC. Its translation: CASSHRNHNREEYF.

The CDR3: CASSLGPGQNLYEQYF. The CDR3 DNA follows: TGTGCCAGCAGCTTGGGCCCGGGACAAAACCTCTACGAGCAGTACTTC. The rearrangement uses TRBV5-6 and TRBJ2-7; possible D gene TRBD1, 6 bases. The CDR3 has 16 residues. Germline V CDR1 and CDR2: SGHDT, YYEEEE. V lost 0 bases and J lost 3, with 16 bases in between.

The CDR3 nucleotides read TGTGCCAGCAGTCGGACAGGGGGCGGAAACGAAAAACTGTTTTTT. Its protein product is CASSRTGGGNEKLFF. The chain uses TRBV2 and TRBJ1-4; 11 bases map to TRBD1. This CDR3 comprises 15 residues. J lost 8 bases, V lost 5 bases, and 7 bases had no gene match. Per germline, CDR1 SNHLY and CDR2 FYNNEI.

The CDR3: CASSRSGDYEQYF. CDR3 coding DNA: TGTGCCAGCAGTCGCTCGGGGGACTACGAGCAGTACTTC. The chain joins TRBV6-5 to TRBJ2-7, with a tentative D call TRBD2 (6 bases). CDR1 and CDR2 (germline): MNHEY, SVGAGI. The V end was cut by 5 bases, the J end by 3 bases, with 11 bases between. The CDR3 totals 13 residues.

The rearrangement joins TRBV7-2 to TRBJ1-2, with TRBD1 matching over 9 bases. This CDR3 is built from 15 residues. V was pared by 1 base and J by 8 bases, with 8 bases of the junction left unmatched. Germline V gene lookup returns CDR1 SGHTA and CDR2 FQGNSA. CDR3 in DNA: TGTGCCAGCAGCTTAGGGCCCCGGGACAGGGTAGGCTACACCTTC. It codes for CASSLGPRDRVGYTF.

This clone appeared a few times. The rearrangement joins TRBV6-2 or TRBV6-3 to TRBJ2-4; D is possibly TRBD2 (5 bases). There are 12 residues in the CDR3. CDR1 and CDR2 (germline): MNHEY, SVGEGT. The ends were cut back, 2 bases at V and 9 bases at J, with 8 bases in the middle. The CDR3 region has the DNA TGTGCCAGCAGTTACGAAGGGAGCATTCAGTACTTC. Protein sequence: CASSYEGSIQYF.

V is TRBV5-4 and J is TRBJ1-2; tentative D call: TRBD1 (6 bases). Germline CDR1 and CDR2: SGHNT and YYREEE (reference sequence). V lost 1 base and J 8 bases, leaving 15 bases between the germline ends. This CDR3 is built from 14 residues. Here the CDR3 reads CASSLTGRSQGYTF. Here the CDR3 DNA reads TGTGCCAGCAGCTTGACAGGGAGATCCCAAGGCTACACCTTC.